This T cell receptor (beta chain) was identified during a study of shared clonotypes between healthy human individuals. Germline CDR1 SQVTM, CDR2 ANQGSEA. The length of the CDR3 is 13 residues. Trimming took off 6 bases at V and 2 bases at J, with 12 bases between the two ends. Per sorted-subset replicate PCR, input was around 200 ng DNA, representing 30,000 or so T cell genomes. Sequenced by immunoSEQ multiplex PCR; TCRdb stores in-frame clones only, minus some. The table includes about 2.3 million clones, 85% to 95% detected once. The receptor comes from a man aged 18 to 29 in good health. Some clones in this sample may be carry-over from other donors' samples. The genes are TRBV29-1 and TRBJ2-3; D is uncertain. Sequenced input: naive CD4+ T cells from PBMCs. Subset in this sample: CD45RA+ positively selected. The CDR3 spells CSVERLNTDTQYF. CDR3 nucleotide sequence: TGCAGCGTAGAACGGCTCAACACAGATACGCAGTATTTT.